This T cell receptor (beta chain) emerged from a study of blood T cell repertoires in COVID-19 (dated by TCRdb to the early 2020s). In terms of the full investigation: Collaborator samples came from the United States, Italy and Spain and covered acute and convalescent phases of COVID-19. The prospective study material was composed of cDNA or gDNA derived from T cells, B-cell-depleted T cells, or PBMCs. Deeply sampled blood TCRbeta repertoires from subjects exposed to, actively infected with, or recovered from COVID-19 were included in the dataset. The repertoires were released in a freely available public database intended as a resource for research on the immune response to SARS-CoV-2. The samples were drawn from two sources: the first 160 participants of the ongoing ImmuneRACE study, and 1,254 subjects contributed by 6 global collaborators. Sample metadata almost always included a de-identified subject ID, COVID-19 status, age in years and sex. HLA class I and class II types, where available, came from metadata supplied by the sample provider rather than from assay-based typing. Study-wide findings and limitations: How much clinical and demographic metadata was included differed by source and by participant, and the metadata was provided uncurated.

Details on this clone: This clone's antigen is unknown. No much larger clone exists at a distance of one base, and base qualities are not known.

TCRbeta CDR3 regions were amplified from genomic DNA using the immunoSEQ Assay, a bias-controlled multiplex PCR. The paper's processing steps were these. Nucleated cell counts per sample were estimated from amplification of reference gene primers within the assay. To quantify the absolute abundance of each unique TCRbeta CDR3 rearrangement, sequence reads were collapsed and filtered. Productive Simpson clonality was computed per sample as the square root of Simpson's diversity index over productive rearrangements. Here the immuneACCESS table is served through TCRdb, limited to in-frame sequences with V and J called. Missing clones are a known gap in these copies; in checked studies unresolved V genes cover under half, and the rest lacks a known reason. V, J and clone size derive from that table, while D and trimming were established from the DNA sequence. The sample data list 70,000 or so clones, and roughly 90% of these were observed just once. Together, the top ten hold around 1.6% of the sample.

Each collaborating institution followed its own protocols to collect whole blood in K2EDTA tubes. For TCRbeta analysis, collaborator samples were shipped as frozen whole blood, as isolated PBMCs, or as DNA extracted from either sample type. From the cysteine through the phenylalanine, the CDR3 covers 15 amino acids. CDR3 DNA is the only sequence kept; it has 45 bases, read in frame from the first base. According to the germline V gene (reference sequence), CDR1 reads MNHEY and CDR2 reads SMNVEV. Between the V and J ends, shortened by 6 bases and 11 bases respectively, the junction contains 25 bases.

The material sequenced was peripheral blood. The chain links TRBV27 with TRBJ2-5; TRBD1 is a weak D gene call, 8 bases matching. This receptor was taken from a man aged 50 to 59 with acute or convalescent COVID-19. The DNA is TGTGCCAGCAGCGGACAGGGAGGAGGGGAGGGACATCAGTACTTC. It specifies CASSGQGGGEGHQYF.